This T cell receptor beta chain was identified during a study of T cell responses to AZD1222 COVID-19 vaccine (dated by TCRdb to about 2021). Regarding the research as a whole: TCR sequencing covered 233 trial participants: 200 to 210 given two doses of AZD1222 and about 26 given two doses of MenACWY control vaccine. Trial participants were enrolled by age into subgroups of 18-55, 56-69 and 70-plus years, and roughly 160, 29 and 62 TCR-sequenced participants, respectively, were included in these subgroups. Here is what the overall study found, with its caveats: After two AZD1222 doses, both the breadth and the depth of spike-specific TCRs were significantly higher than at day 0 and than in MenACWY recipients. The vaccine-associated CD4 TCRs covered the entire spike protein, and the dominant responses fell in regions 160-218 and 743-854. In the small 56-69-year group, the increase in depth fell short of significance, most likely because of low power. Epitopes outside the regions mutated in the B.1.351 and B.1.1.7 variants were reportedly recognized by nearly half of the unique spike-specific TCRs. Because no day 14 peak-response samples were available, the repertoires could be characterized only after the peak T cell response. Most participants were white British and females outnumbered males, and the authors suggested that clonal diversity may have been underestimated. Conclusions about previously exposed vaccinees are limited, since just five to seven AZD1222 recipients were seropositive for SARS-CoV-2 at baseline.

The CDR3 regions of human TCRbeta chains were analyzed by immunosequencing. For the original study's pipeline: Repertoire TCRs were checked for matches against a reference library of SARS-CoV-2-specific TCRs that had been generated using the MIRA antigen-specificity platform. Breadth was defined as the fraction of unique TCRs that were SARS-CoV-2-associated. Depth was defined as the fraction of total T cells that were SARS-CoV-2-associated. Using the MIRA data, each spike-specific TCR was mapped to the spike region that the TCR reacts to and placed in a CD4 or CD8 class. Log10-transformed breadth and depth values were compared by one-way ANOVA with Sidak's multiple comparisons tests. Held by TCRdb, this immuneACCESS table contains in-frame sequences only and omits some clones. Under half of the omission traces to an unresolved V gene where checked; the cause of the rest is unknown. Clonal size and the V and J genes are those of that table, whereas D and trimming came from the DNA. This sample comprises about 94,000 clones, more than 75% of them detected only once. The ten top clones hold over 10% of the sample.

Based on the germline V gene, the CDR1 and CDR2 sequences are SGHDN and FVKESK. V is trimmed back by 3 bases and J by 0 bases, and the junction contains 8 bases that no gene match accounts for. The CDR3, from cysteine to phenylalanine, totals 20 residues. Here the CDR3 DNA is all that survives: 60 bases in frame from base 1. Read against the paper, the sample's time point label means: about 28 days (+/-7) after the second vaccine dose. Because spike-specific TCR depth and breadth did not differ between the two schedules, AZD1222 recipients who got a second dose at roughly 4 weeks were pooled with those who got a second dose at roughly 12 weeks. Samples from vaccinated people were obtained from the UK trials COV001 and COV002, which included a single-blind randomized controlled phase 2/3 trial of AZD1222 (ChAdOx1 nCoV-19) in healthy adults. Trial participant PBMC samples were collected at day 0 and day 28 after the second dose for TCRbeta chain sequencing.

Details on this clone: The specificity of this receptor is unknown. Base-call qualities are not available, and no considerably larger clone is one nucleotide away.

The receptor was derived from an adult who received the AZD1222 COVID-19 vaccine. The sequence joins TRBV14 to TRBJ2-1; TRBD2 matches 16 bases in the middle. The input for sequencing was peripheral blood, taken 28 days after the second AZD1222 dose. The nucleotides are TGTGCCAGCAGCCACCTTCCGGGACTAGCGGGAGGGAGCTCCTACAATGAGCAGTTCTTC. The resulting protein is CASSHLPGLAGGSSYNEQFF.